These 13 T cell receptor beta chains were sequenced from one sample in a study of T cells in localized non-small cell lung cancer. Clones were read by immunoSEQ multiplex PCR, and TCRdb kept only the in-frame ones, dropping some. The table includes under 40,000 clones, around 86% detected once. The source material was peripheral blood, sampled before any cancer treatment. The receptors stem from an older male donor with stage III lung adenocarcinoma.

V gene TRBV27 combines with J gene TRBJ2-7; 8 positions agree with TRBD1. Germline trimming cut 5 bases from V and 3 bases from J; bases unmatched to any gene: 12. The CDR3 has 16 amino acids. Per the germline V gene, CDR1 is MNHEY and CDR2 is SMNVEV (reference sequence). The CDR3 DNA follows: TGTGCCAGCAGTCCCCTCACAGGGGGATGGAGCTACGAGCAGTACTTC. This codes for CASSPLTGGWSYEQYF.

The V gene is TRBV27, the J gene TRBJ1-2, with D possibly matching TRBD1 (5 bases). Trimming took off 5 bases at V and 2 bases at J, with 12 bases between the two ends. CDR3 size: 14 residues. Germline V gene sequence: CDR1 MNHEY, CDR2 SMNVEV (reference sequence). Written as DNA, the CDR3 is TGTGCCAGCAGTACACGGGACGGGAACTATGGCTACACCTTC. Translated, it gives CASSTRDGNYGYTF.

The rearrangement uses TRBV19 and TRBJ1-4; 7 nucleotides align to TRBD1. There are 15 residues in the CDR3. CDR1 is LNHDA and CDR2 is SQIVND in the germline V gene (reference sequence). V lost 4 bases to trimming and J lost 2 bases; unmatched junction nucleotides: 4. The chain's CDR3 is CASSNTGDTNEKLFF. DNA for the CDR3: TGTGCCAGTAGTAACACAGGGGATACTAATGAAAAACTGTTTTTT.

The chain uses TRBV5-8 and TRBJ2-1; D is uncertain. The germline V gene has CDR1 SGHTS and CDR2 YDEGEE. Trimming took off 2 bases at V and 2 bases at J, with 11 bases between the two ends. This CDR3 spans 15 amino acids. The CDR3 loop is CASSFIAVAYNEQFF. The CDR3 DNA reads as TGTGCCAGCAGCTTTATCGCGGTTGCCTACAATGAGCAGTTCTTC. Looking up the rest from reference TRBV5-8 and TRBJ2-1 gives the full variable domain: EAGVTQSPTHLIKTRGQQATLRCSPISGHTSVYWYQQALGLGLQFLLWYDEGEERNRGNFPPRFSGRQFPNYSSELNVNALELEDSALYLCASSFIAVAYNEQFFGPGTRLTVL.

The chain recombines TRBV5-4 with TRBJ1-2, with D possibly matching TRBD1 (5 bases). The CDR3 totals 15 residues. Between the trimmed V and J ends, which lost 0 bases and 7 bases, there was a span of 16 bases. The germline V gene has CDR1 SGHNT and CDR2 YYREEE (reference sequence). The CDR3 DNA sequence: TGTGCCAGCAGCTTGGGATGGGCCTGGGGGACTGGCTACACCTTC. It encodes CASSLGWAWGTGYTF.

The sample holds one count of this clone. The gene calls are TRBV6-5 and TRBJ2-1, with TRBD2 matching 10 bases. Looked up from germline, CDR1 is MNHEY and CDR2 is SVGAGI. J was trimmed by 4 bases and V by 2 bases; bases with no gene match: 2. This CDR3 is 15 amino acids long. The CDR3 region is CASSYGTSAYNEQFF. The CDR3 DNA follows: TGTGCCAGCAGTTACGGGACTAGCGCTTACAATGAGCAGTTCTTC.

The rearrangement uses TRBV9 and TRBJ2-6; 7 nucleotides agree with TRBD2. The CDR3 consists of 16 residues. V dropped 6 bases and J dropped 0; count of bases not matched to a gene: 6. CDR1 is SGDLS, CDR2 YYNGEE, per germline. The CDR3 sequence is CASTPAGSSGANVLTF. CDR3 coding DNA: TGTGCCAGCACACCAGCGGGGAGCTCTGGGGCCAACGTCCTGACTTTC. The full variable domain, its missing parts supplied by reference TRBV9 and TRBJ2-6, is DSGVTQTPKHLITATGQRVTLRCSPRSGDLSVYWYQQSLDQGLQFLIQYYNGEERAKGNILERFSAQQFPDLHSELNLSSLELGDSALYFCASTPAGSSGANVLTFGAGSRLTVL.

V and J are TRBV6-6 and TRBJ1-2; TRBD1 agrees at 9 bases. J lost 4 bases, V lost 5 bases, and 5 bases had no gene match. CDR3 length: 14 amino acids. Germline loops: CDR1 MNHNY, CDR2 SVGAGI (reference sequence). CDR3 nucleotide sequence: TGTGCCAGCAGTCACGGGACAGGGAGCTATGGCTACACCTTC. The encoded protein is CASSHGTGSYGYTF.

The chain carries TRBV27 and TRBJ2-7, with D perhaps matching TRBD1 (5 bases). Trimming pared 5 bases from V and 2 bases from J, leaving 22 bases between. This CDR3 comprises 17 residues. Germline V lookup: CDR1 MNHEY, CDR2 SMNVEV (reference sequence). The CDR3 here is CASSPGFARTNPYEQYF. The CDR3 coding sequence is TGTGCCAGCAGTCCTGGGTTTGCGCGGACAAATCCCTACGAGCAGTACTTC.

This sequence joins TRBV6-1 and TRBJ1-1; no reliable D call. Per the germline V gene, CDR1 is MNHNS and CDR2 is SASEGT. Trimming took 6 bases from V and 8 from J, leaving 10 bases between them. The CDR3 runs to 11 residues. CDR3 DNA sequence: TGTGCCAGCAGCTCCCCACGCGAAGCTTTCTTT. Its translation: CASSSPREAFF.

In the case of this clone: Its ends do not fully match the called genes, so a read error is possible. The V and J genes are TRBV7-9 and TRBJ1-5, with unresolved D. This CDR3 has 12 residues. CDR1 and CDR2 from the germline V gene are SEHNR and FQNEAQ (reference sequence). As DNA, the CDR3 is TGTGCCAGCAGCCTCGATATCGGCCCCCGGCATTTT. Amino acids: CASSLDIGPRHF.

CDR3: CASSQDSSDRFTIYF. DNA of the CDR3: TGTGCCAGCAGCCAAGATAGCTCGGACCGCTTCACCATATATTTT. This chain uses TRBV4-2 with TRBJ1-3; D remains unclear. The ends were cut back, 0 bases at V and 9 bases at J, with 15 bases in the middle. This CDR3 spans 15 amino acids. Germline V CDR1 and CDR2: LGHNA, YNFKEQ.

The genes are TRBV27 and TRBJ2-1, with TRBD2 as a possible D gene (6 bases). CDR1 and CDR2 from the germline V gene are MNHEY and SMNVEV (reference sequence). The CDR3 loop spans 17 amino acids. V was shortened by 6 bases and J by 1 base, with 19 bases between the two germline ends. CDR3 sequence reads: CASSHYSGALSYNEQFF. CDR3 nucleotides: TGTGCCAGCAGCCACTACTCGGGAGCCCTATCCTACAATGAGCAGTTCTTC.